Each of the 24 T cell receptor beta chains below was sequenced from the same sample in a study of OX40 agonist ivuxolimab in advanced cancers. Clones were sequenced by immunoSEQ multiplex PCR, and TCRdb holds only the in-frame ones, with some missing. The sample yields tens of thousands of clones, 88% seen once. This material consisted of CD4+ or CD8+ T cells sorted from blood, taken in a trial of the OX40 agonist ivuxolimab. These receptors were obtained from an adult with an advanced solid tumor such as melanoma, head and neck, liver or kidney cancer.

The V and J genes are TRBV5-1 and TRBJ2-1; TRBD2 matches 13 bases. Germline V gene data show CDR1 as SGHRS and CDR2 as YFSETQ. The junction had 6 bases not matched to a gene; V was cut back by 0 bases and J by 0 bases. CDR3 length: 19 residues. CDR3 nucleotide sequence: TGCGCCAGCAGCTTGGGGACTAGCGGGAGAGGAAACTCCTACAATGAGCAGTTCTTC. This codes for CASSLGTSGRGNSYNEQFF.

The V gene is TRBV30, the J gene TRBJ2-2; TRBD1 agrees at 7 bases. V lost 0 bases to trimming and J lost 7 bases; unmatched junction nucleotides: 5. The CDR3 loop spans 14 amino acids. CDR1 is GTSNPN and CDR2 is SVGIG in the germline V gene (reference sequence). In nucleotides, the CDR3 is TGTGCCTGGAGTGTCTCGACAGGGCACGGGGAGCTGTTTTTT. Translated: CAWSVSTGHGELFF.

The chain couples TRBV5-1 to TRBJ2-1, with D perhaps TRBD1 (6 bases). CDR1 and CDR2 (germline): SGHRS, YFSETQ. Between the trimmed V and J ends, which lost 3 bases and 8 bases, there was a span of 12 bases. The CDR3 loop spans 13 amino acids. CDR3 amino acids: CASSYLGGDEQFF. Here the CDR3 DNA reads TGCGCCAGCAGCTACCTAGGGGGAGATGAGCAGTTCTTC.

The chain joins TRBV5-4 to TRBJ2-3; the D gene is possibly TRBD2 (6 bases). This CDR3 has 16 amino acids. Germline CDR1 and CDR2: SGHNT and YYREEE (reference sequence). V lost 1 base to trimming and J lost 2 bases, with 14 bases between them. The CDR3 DNA sequence: TGTGCCAGCAGCTTGATCACGGGAGCGCCCACAGATACGCAGTATTTT. Translating gives CASSLITGAPTDTQYF.

This chain connects TRBV7-6 to TRBJ2-7, with a possible D match to TRBD2 (6 bases). From germline, CDR1 is SGHVS and CDR2 FNYEAQ. The CDR3 is 12 amino acids. The CDR3 loop is CVWGEGNYEQYF. For the CDR3, the DNA is TGTGTCTGGGGGGAAGGAAACTACGAGCAGTACTTC.

The chain uses TRBV5-4 and TRBJ2-5; 8 positions agree with TRBD2. This CDR3 comprises 14 residues. CDR1 SGHNT and CDR2 YYREEE come from the germline V gene (reference sequence). Trimming at V came to 2 bases and at J to 4 bases, leaving 4 bases not matched to a gene. CDR3 sequence: CASSFRLAGETQYF. The DNA for the CDR3 is TGTGCCAGCAGCTTTAGGCTAGCGGGAGAGACCCAGTACTTC. The whole variable domain, remainder taken from reference TRBV5-4 and TRBJ2-5, is ETGVTQSPTHLIKTRGQQVTLRCSSQSGHNTVSWYQQALGQGPQFIFQYYREEENGRGNFPPRFSGLQFPNYSSELNVNALELDDSALYLCASSFRLAGETQYFGPGTRLLVL.

The DNA of the CDR3 is TGCAGCGTCGTTTCTGGGGCCAACGTCCTGACTTTC. Translated, it gives CSVVSGANVLTF. V and J are TRBV29-1 and TRBJ2-6; D not resolved. V dropped 6 bases and J dropped 1 base, with 4 bases sitting between them. The CDR3 covers 12 residues. Germline CDR1 reads SQVTM; CDR2 reads ANQGSEA.

The V and J genes are TRBV19 and TRBJ2-3; D gene unclear. This CDR3 spans 13 amino acids. Trimming shortened V by 7 bases and J by 2 bases, and 10 bases separated the two germline ends. Germline CDR1 and CDR2: LNHDA and SQIVND (reference sequence). The CDR3 bases are TGTGCCAGTAAGGCCAGGTCCACAGATACGCAGTATTTT. Translating it yields CASKARSTDTQYF.

This clone was picked up one time. The rearrangement uses TRBV10-3 and TRBJ1-2, with D perhaps TRBD1 (6 bases). Germline CDR1 is ENHRY and CDR2 is SYGVKD. V was trimmed by 6 bases and J by 4 bases, leaving 12 bases between them. This CDR3 comprises 13 residues. The CDR3 nucleotides read TGTGCCATCAGGAGGGACACGAGCTATGGCTACACCTTC. Encoded protein: CAIRRDTSYGYTF.

Only one count was recorded for this clone. The chain combines TRBV15 with TRBJ2-7, with 7 bases fitting TRBD2. The trim removed 3 bases at V and 0 bases at J, leaving 5 bases unmatched. The germline V gene encodes CDR1 LNHNV and CDR2 YYDKDF (reference sequence). The CDR3 has 15 amino acids. This chain's CDR3 is CATSSRGGSSYEQYF. The CDR3 DNA follows: TGTGCCACCAGCAGTCGCGGGGGTAGCTCCTACGAGCAGTACTTC. The complete variable domain, with remaining parts taken from reference TRBV15 and TRBJ2-7, reads DAMVIQNPRYQVTQFGKPVTLSCSQTLNHNVMYWYQQKSSQAPKLLFHYYDKDFNNEADTPDNFQSRRPNTSFCFLDIRSPGLGDTAMYLCATSSRGGSSYEQYFGPGTRLTVT.

The chain combines TRBV5-6 with TRBJ1-2; D is ambiguous. The germline gives CDR1 SGHDT, CDR2 YYEEEE. The CDR3 has 15 amino acids. Trimming took 7 bases from V and 4 from J, leaving 20 bases between them. In nucleotides, the CDR3 is TGTGCCAGCCATCGCCCTAGTCGAAAGACCTATGGCTACACCTTC. Encoded protein: CASHRPSRKTYGYTF.

The J gene is TRBJ2-7, the V gene TRBV2, with D uncertain. The ends were cut back, 6 bases at V and 0 bases at J, with 6 bases in the middle. The length of the CDR3 is 12 residues. Germline CDR1 and CDR2: SNHLY and FYNNEI. CDR3 residues: CASRTNSYEQYF. CDR3 DNA: TGTGCCAGCAGGACCAACTCCTACGAGCAGTACTTC.

This sequence joins TRBV5-1 and TRBJ2-5; 13 bases line up with TRBD2. Unmatched junction bases numbered 3, after V lost 4 bases and J lost 3 bases. The CDR3 runs to 15 residues. Germline V gene data show CDR1 as SGHRS and CDR2 as YFSETQ. The chain's CDR3 is CASSVTSGGKETQYF. The CDR3 DNA reads TGCGCCAGCAGCGTGACTAGCGGGGGGAAAGAGACCCAGTACTTC.

V is TRBV5-1 and J is TRBJ1-3; D unresolved. This CDR3 comprises 11 residues. CDR1 is SGHRS and CDR2 is YFSETQ in the germline V gene. V lost 6 bases to trimming and J lost 3 bases, with 4 bases between them. CDR3 protein: CASKGGNTIYF. The CDR3 coding sequence is TGCGCCAGCAAAGGTGGAAACACCATATATTTT.

The rearrangement uses TRBV7-3 and TRBJ1-2; D not certain. This CDR3 spans 11 amino acids. Trimming took 5 bases from V and 7 from J, leaving 8 bases between them. The germline V gene encodes CDR1 SGHTA and CDR2 FQGTGA. The CDR3 reads CASSPAFGYTF. The CDR3 DNA sequence: TGTGCCAGCAGCCCCGCCTTTGGCTACACCTTC.

The V call is TRBV2, the J call TRBJ1-1; 9 bases match TRBD1. CDR3 length: 14 amino acids. The trim removed 11 bases at V and 5 bases at J, leaving 12 bases unmatched. CDR1 SNHLY and CDR2 FYNNEI come from the germline V gene. The CDR3 DNA is TGTGCCTCTCTGTCGGGACAGGGAGTTACTGAAGCTTTCTTT. Translation: CASLSGQGVTEAFF.

The rearrangement uses TRBV19 and TRBJ1-3, with D possibly matching TRBD1 (6 bases). The germline CDR1 and CDR2 sequences are LNHDA and SQIVND (reference sequence). Trimming shortened V by 2 bases and J by 0 bases, and 17 bases separated the two germline ends. This CDR3 has 18 amino acids. For the CDR3, the DNA is TGTGCCAGTAGTATACGGGGGCGGCTGGATAGCTCTGGAAACACCATATATTTT. As protein: CASSIRGRLDSSGNTIYF. Based on the CDR3 plus reference TRBV19 and TRBJ1-3, the full variable domain is DGGITQSPKYLFRKEGQNVTLSCEQNLNHDAMYWYRQDPGQGLRLIYYSQIVNDFQKGDIAEGYSVSREKKESFPLTVTSAQKNPTAFYLCASSIRGRLDSSGNTIYFGEGSWLTVV.

The chain employs TRBV4-1 and TRBJ1-1; D gene uncertain. Trimming removed 1 base at V and 7 bases at J, with 22 bases between. CDR3 length: 17 amino acids. CDR1 and CDR2 (germline): MGHRA, YSYEKL. The CDR3 DNA follows: TGCGCCAGCAGCCAAGCCAAGGTGAGGGCGGGGATGAGTGAAGCTTTCTTT. The encoded protein is CASSQAKVRAGMSEAFF.

The chain is built from TRBV11-2 and TRBJ2-3; the D gene is possibly TRBD1 (6 bases). CDR1 and CDR2 (germline): SGHAT, FQNNGV. Between the trimmed V and J ends, which lost 1 base and 4 bases, there was a span of 9 bases. This CDR3 is 14 amino acids long. This CDR3 reads CASSLGTASDTQYF. CDR3 bases: TGTGCCAGCAGCTTAGGGACAGCCTCAGATACGCAGTATTTT.

The chain employs TRBV28 and TRBJ1-5; 7 nucleotides align to TRBD1. V lost 6 bases and J lost 5; bases outside the gene matches: 7. The germline V gene encodes CDR1 MDHEN and CDR2 SYDVKM. This CDR3 spans 14 amino acids. DNA for the CDR3: TGTGCCAGCAGCACCGGGACAGCCTATCAGCCCCAGCATTTT. Protein product: CASSTGTAYQPQHF.

This clone was found once. The chain combines TRBV6-5 with TRBJ1-2; 10 bases align to TRBD1. CDR3 size: 14 residues. The V gene's germline CDR1 is MNHEY and CDR2 SVGAGI. The V segment lost 0 bases and the J segment 7 bases; nucleotides outside the gene matches: 2. This CDR3 reads CASSYSTGGGGYTF. As DNA, the CDR3 is TGTGCCAGCAGTTACTCGACAGGGGGCGGTGGCTACACCTTC.

The rearrangement joins TRBV6-1 to TRBJ2-7, with TRBD1 identical over 7 bases. Per the germline V gene, CDR1 is MNHNS and CDR2 is SASEGT. There are 11 residues in the CDR3. J lost 7 bases, V lost 5 bases, and 2 bases had no gene match. The CDR3 is CASSPGGEQYF. The CDR3 DNA follows: TGTGCCAGCAGTCCAGGGGGTGAGCAGTACTTC.

V gene TRBV10-3 combines with J gene TRBJ2-5, with D tentatively TRBD1 (5 bases). V lost 7 bases and J 0 bases, leaving 9 bases between the germline ends. Per the germline V gene, CDR1 is ENHRY and CDR2 is SYGVKD. This CDR3 has 13 amino acids. The CDR3 DNA sequence: TGTGCCATCAAACAGACAGACCAAGAGACCCAGTACTTC. Translating it yields CAIKQTDQETQYF.

CDR3 bases: TGTGCCAGCAGCCTGAACAGGGGGCTCGGGCGGCAGTACTTC. Translation gives CASSLNRGLGRQYF. The chain has TRBV5-4 and TRBJ2-7; 9 bases fit TRBD1. V dropped 4 bases and J dropped 9; count of bases not matched to a gene: 11. The CDR3 runs to 14 residues. CDR1 SGHNT and CDR2 YYREEE come from the germline V gene (reference sequence).